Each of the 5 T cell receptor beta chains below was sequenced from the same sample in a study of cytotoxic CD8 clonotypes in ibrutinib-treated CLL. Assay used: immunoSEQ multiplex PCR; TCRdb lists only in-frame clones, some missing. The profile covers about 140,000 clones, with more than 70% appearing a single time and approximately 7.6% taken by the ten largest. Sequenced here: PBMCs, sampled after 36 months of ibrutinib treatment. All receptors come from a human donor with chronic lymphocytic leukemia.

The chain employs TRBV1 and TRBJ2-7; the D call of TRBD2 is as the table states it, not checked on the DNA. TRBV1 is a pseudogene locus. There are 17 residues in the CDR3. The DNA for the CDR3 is TGCACCAGCAGCCAAGAGGCTAGGCGGGCCCACGACTACGAGCAGTACTTC. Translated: CTSSQEARRAHDYEQYF.

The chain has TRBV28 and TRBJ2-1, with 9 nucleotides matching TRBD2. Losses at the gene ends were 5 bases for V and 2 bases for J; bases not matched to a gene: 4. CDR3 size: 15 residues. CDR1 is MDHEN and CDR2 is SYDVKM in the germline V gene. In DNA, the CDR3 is TGTGCCAGCAGTCGTAGCGGGGGTGCCTACAATGAGCAGTTCTTC. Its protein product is CASSRSGGAYNEQFF.

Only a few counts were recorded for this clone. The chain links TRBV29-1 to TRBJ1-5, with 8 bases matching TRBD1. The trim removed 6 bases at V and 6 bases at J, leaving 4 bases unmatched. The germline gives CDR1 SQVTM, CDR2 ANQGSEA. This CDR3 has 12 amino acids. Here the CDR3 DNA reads TGCAGCGTCGGACAGGGAGGTCAGCCCCAGCATTTT. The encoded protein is CSVGQGGQPQHF.

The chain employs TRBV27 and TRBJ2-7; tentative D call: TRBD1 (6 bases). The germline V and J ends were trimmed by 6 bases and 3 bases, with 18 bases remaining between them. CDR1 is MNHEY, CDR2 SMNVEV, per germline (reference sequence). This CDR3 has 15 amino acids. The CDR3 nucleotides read TGTGCCAGCAGGCCCCTCTCAGGGGACAACTACGAGCAGTACTTC. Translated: CASRPLSGDNYEQYF.

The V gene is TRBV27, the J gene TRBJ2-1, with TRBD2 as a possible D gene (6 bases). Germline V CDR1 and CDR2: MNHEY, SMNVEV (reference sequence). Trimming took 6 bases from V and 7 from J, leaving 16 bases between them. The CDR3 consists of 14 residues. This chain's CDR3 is CASRNSGTPNEQFF. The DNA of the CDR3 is TGTGCCAGCAGAAACTCAGGGACTCCAAATGAGCAGTTCTTC.